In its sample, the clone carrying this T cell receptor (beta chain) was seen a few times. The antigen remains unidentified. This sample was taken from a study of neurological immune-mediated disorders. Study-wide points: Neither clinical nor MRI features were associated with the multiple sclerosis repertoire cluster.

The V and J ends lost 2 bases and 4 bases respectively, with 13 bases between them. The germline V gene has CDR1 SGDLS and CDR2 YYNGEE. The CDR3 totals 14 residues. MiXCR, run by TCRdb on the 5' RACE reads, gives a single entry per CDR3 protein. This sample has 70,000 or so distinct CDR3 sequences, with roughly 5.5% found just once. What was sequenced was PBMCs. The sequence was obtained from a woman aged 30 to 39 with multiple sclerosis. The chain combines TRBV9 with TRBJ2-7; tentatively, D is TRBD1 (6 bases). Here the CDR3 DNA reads TGTGCCAGCAGCGTCGACCAGGGGCAGTACGAGCAGTACTTC. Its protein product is CASSVDQGQYEQYF.